Shown below are 9 T cell receptor beta chains from a single sample sequenced in a study of beta chain features in type 1 diabetes. Expressed TCRB transcripts were sequenced after all isolated RNA was converted to cDNA. Assay: immunoSEQ multiplex PCR; the TCRdb copy retains only in-frame clones and omits some. The sample consists of 900,000 or so clones, roughly 15% of them appearing once. The sequencing sample was made of naive CD4+ T cells from blood. The receptor source for this set is a woman aged 18-29 years in good health.

This clone appeared a few times. The V call is TRBV2, the J call TRBJ2-7, with D perhaps matching TRBD2 (7 bases). The germline gives CDR1 SNHLY, CDR2 FYNNEI. The V end lost 7 bases, the J end lost 4 bases, and 17 bases lay between the germline ends. The CDR3 covers 14 residues. CDR3 residues: CASIPQRDNYEQYF. The CDR3 bases are TGTGCCAGCATTCCCCAGCGGGACAATTACGAGCAGTACTTC.

V usage is TRBV19 and J usage is TRBJ1-5, with D tentatively TRBD1 (6 bases). The CDR3 is 13 residues long. The V gene's germline CDR1 is LNHDA and CDR2 SQIVND (reference sequence). The V and J ends lost 8 bases and 1 base respectively, with 9 bases between them. CDR3 in amino acids: CASQGRSNQPQHF. As DNA, the CDR3 is TGTGCCAGTCAGGGGAGGAGCAATCAGCCCCAGCATTTT.

This clone came up a few times. The rearrangement links TRBV2 to TRBJ2-1, with unresolved D. The germline CDR1 and CDR2 sequences are SNHLY and FYNNEI. V lost 8 bases to trimming and J lost 8 bases, with 16 bases between them. This CDR3 region has 13 residues. In DNA form, the CDR3 reads TGTGCCAGCCTAAAGACCCGTTTGGATGAGCAGTTCTTC. This codes for CASLKTRLDEQFF.

This chain joins TRBV7-2 and TRBJ2-7; tentative D call: TRBD2 (6 bases). The CDR3 runs 15 residues. V was cut by 5 bases and J by 5 bases, with 19 bases left in between. Germline V lookup: CDR1 SGHTA, CDR2 FQGNSA. CDR3: CASSLMDYSRDEQYF. The CDR3 bases are TGTGCCAGCAGCCTGATGGACTATTCACGGGACGAGCAGTACTTC.

CDR3 sequence (DNA): TGCGCCAGCACCCCTAGCGGGAGTGCGACCGGGGAGCTGTTTTTT. Translating gives CASTPSGSATGELFF. The chain has TRBV4-1 and TRBJ2-2, with 10 bases fitting TRBD2. CDR3 length: 15 residues. Germline CDR1 and CDR2: MGHRA and YSYEKL. V shed 7 bases and J 5 bases; nucleotides not matched to a gene: 7.

This clone was counted between two and nine times. The chain uses TRBV23-1 and TRBJ2-7; no reliable D call. TRBV23-1 is sorted into the ORF group, with uncertain function. The CDR3 extends over 11 amino acids. Trimming pared 4 bases from V and 6 bases from J, leaving 7 bases between. CDR3 nucleotide sequence: TGCGCCAGCAGTCTAACTTGCGAGCAGTACTTC. It yields the protein CASSLTCEQYF.

On this clone: This same CDR3 is encoded by further DNA sequences in the sample. V and J are TRBV28 and TRBJ2-7; perhaps D is TRBD1 or TRBD2 (5 bases each). From germline, CDR1 is MDHEN and CDR2 SYDVKM. The CDR3 has 14 amino acids. Trimming removed 4 bases from V and 0 bases from J, with 10 bases in between. CDR3 in amino acids: CASSSAGSSYEQYF. CDR3 nucleotide sequence: TGTGCCAGCAGTTCCGCAGGGAGCTCCTACGAGCAGTACTTC.

In the case of this clone: A junction end diverges from the germline sequence, so it may reflect a read error. The gene calls are TRBV28 and TRBJ2-7, with D possibly matching TRBD2 (5 bases). The CDR3 loop spans 12 amino acids. Germline CDR1 is MDHEN and CDR2 is SYDVKM. Here the CDR3 DNA reads TGTGCCAGCAGTGAACCGGGAAAAAAGCTCCACTTC. Amino acid sequence: CASSEPGKKLHF. Filled out from reference TRBV28 and TRBJ2-7, the complete variable domain reads DVKVTQSSRYLVKRTGEKVFLECVQDMDHENMFWYRQDPGLGLRLIYFSYDVKMKEKGDIPEGYSVSREKKERFSLILESASTNQTSMYLCASSEPGKKLHFGPGTRLTVT.

This chain links TRBV28 with TRBJ2-7; D might be TRBD1 (6 bases). Germline loops: CDR1 MDHEN, CDR2 SYDVKM. This CDR3 has 20 amino acids. Trimming stripped 5 bases from V and 2 bases from J, with 31 bases between. CDR3 sequence: CASSPIGTIHSGRKPYEQYF. CDR3 sequence (DNA): TGTGCCAGCAGTCCAATAGGGACAATACACTCGGGACGGAAACCCTACGAGCAGTACTTC. Full variable domain (rest looked up from reference TRBV28 and TRBJ2-7): DVKVTQSSRYLVKRTGEKVFLECVQDMDHENMFWYRQDPGLGLRLIYFSYDVKMKEKGDIPEGYSVSREKKERFSLILESASTNQTSMYLCASSPIGTIHSGRKPYEQYFGPGTRLTVT.